A selection of T cell receptor beta chains follows, all from one sample in a study of shared clonotypes between healthy human individuals. Only in-frame clones appear in the TCRdb table, and some are missing; sequencing was by immunoSEQ multiplex PCR. The sample records over 1.5 million clones, 98% being singletons. What was sequenced was naive CD4+ T cells sorted from blood. The source is a man aged 30-40 years in good health. Both conserved end residues are part of each CDR3. Fields, in order: J gene, clone size, D gene, V gene, CDR3 protein, CDR3 DNA. A D gene is named only where the DNA matches it firmly. Not every row has a clone size; where given, it reads once, few, many or a size class.

j_call: TRBJ1-4; clone_size: NA; d_call: NA; v_call: TRBV5-1; cdr3_aa: CASSVAWGKNNEKLFF; cdr3_nt: TGCGCCAGCAGCGTGGCCTGGGGGAAGAATAATGAAAAACTGTTTTTT
j_call: TRBJ2-1; clone_size: NA; d_call: TRBD2; v_call: TRBV19; cdr3_aa: CASSWTSGNNEQFF; cdr3_nt: TGTGCCAGTAGTTGGACTAGCGGGAACAATGAGCAGTTCTTC
j_call: TRBJ2-1; clone_size: NA; d_call: TRBD2; v_call: TRBV4-3; cdr3_aa: CASSQDRGFAGEDNEQFF; cdr3_nt: TGCGCCAGCAGCCAAGATAGGGGTTTTGCGGGAGAGGATAATGAGCAGTTCTTC
j_call: TRBJ2-2; clone_size: NA; d_call: NA; v_call: TRBV28; cdr3_aa: CASSTPLGTLELFF; cdr3_nt: TGTGCCAGCAGTACTCCCTTAGGGACGTTGGAGCTGTTTTTT
j_call: TRBJ2-6; clone_size: NA; d_call: NA; v_call: TRBV7-3; cdr3_aa: CASSSTASGANVLTF; cdr3_nt: TGTGCCAGCAGCTCGACTGCGTCTGGGGCCAACGTCCTGACTTTC
j_call: TRBJ2-1; clone_size: once; d_call: NA; v_call: TRBV29-1; cdr3_aa: CSVDKGHYNEQFF; cdr3_nt: TGCAGCGTTGATAAGGGTCACTACAATGAGCAGTTCTTC
j_call: TRBJ2-1; clone_size: NA; d_call: NA; v_call: TRBV15; cdr3_aa: CATSRDQSGWRSYNEQFF; cdr3_nt: TGTGCCACCAGCAGAGATCAGTCCGGTTGGAGGTCCTACAATGAGCAGTTCTTC
j_call: TRBJ2-5; clone_size: NA; d_call: NA; v_call: TRBV5-1; cdr3_aa: CASSPNPGGETQYF; cdr3_nt: TGCGCCAGCAGCCCAAACCCCGGCGGGGAGACCCAGTACTTC
j_call: TRBJ1-2; clone_size: few; d_call: NA; v_call: TRBV2; cdr3_aa: CASSEDGYTF; cdr3_nt: TGTGCCAGCAGTGAAGATGGCTACACCTTC
j_call: TRBJ2-7; clone_size: NA; d_call: TRBD1; v_call: TRBV28; cdr3_aa: CASATGGGESYEQYF; cdr3_nt: TGTGCCAGCGCGACAGGGGGCGGTGAGTCCTACGAGCAGTACTTC
j_call: TRBJ2-1; clone_size: NA; d_call: NA; v_call: TRBV27; cdr3_aa: CASSFDRDLLSSYNEQFF; cdr3_nt: TGTGCCAGCAGTTTCGATCGGGACCTTCTAAGCTCCTACAATGAGCAGTTCTTC
j_call: TRBJ2-7; clone_size: NA; d_call: NA; v_call: TRBV19; cdr3_aa: CAWRKLAYEQYF; cdr3_nt: TGTGCCTGGAGAAAGTTAGCCTATGAGCAGTACTTC
j_call: TRBJ2-1; clone_size: NA; d_call: NA; v_call: TRBV6-5; cdr3_aa: CASTRPGDNEQFF; cdr3_nt: TGTGCCAGCACAAGACCCGGGGACAATGAGCAGTTCTTC
j_call: TRBJ2-7; clone_size: NA; d_call: NA; v_call: TRBV9; cdr3_aa: CASSLGGTSYYEQYF; cdr3_nt: TGTGCCAGCAGCCTAGGGGGGACTTCCTACTACGAGCAGTACTTC
j_call: TRBJ2-3; clone_size: NA; d_call: TRBD2; v_call: TRBV29-1; cdr3_aa: CSVRGAGGPTDTQYF; cdr3_nt: TGCAGCGTGAGGGGAGCGGGAGGGCCCACAGATACGCAGTATTTT
j_call: TRBJ2-1; clone_size: NA; d_call: NA; v_call: TRBV19; cdr3_aa: CASSIRQSSYNEQFF; cdr3_nt: TGTGCCAGTAGTATCCGCCAAAGCTCCTACAATGAGCAGTTCTTC